This passage covers 19 T cell receptor beta chains from one sample sequenced in a study of Graves' ophthalmopathy and Graves' hyperthyroidism (dated by TCRdb to the late 2010s). For sequencing, an Illumina HiSeq 2000 was employed. For repertoire sequencing, TCR beta CDR3 regions were amplified from RNA transcripts. A first-round RT-PCR used HTBI primers with the Qiagen OneStep RT-PCR kit, followed by a second-round multiplex PCR, size selection and purification. TCRdb handled the public reads itself, with Q25 trimming in fastp and clone calling in MiXCR, and kept productive beta chains. Each record represents a unique CDR3 protein, reported with the most common genes and DNA among its rows. In this sample the table shows around 670,000 distinct CDR3 sequences, 35% to 50% of which occur a single time. The ten biggest clones cover approximately 43% of the sample. The sequencing input was peripheral blood. The receptors originated from an adult man with Graves' ophthalmopathy.

In regard to this clonotype: Being one base from a much bigger clone, this may be a read error. The chain couples TRBV20-1 to TRBJ2-5; 9 bases match TRBD1. This CDR3 spans 13 amino acids. Per germline, CDR1 DFQATT and CDR2 SNEGSKA (reference sequence). V lost 5 bases and J lost 3; bases outside the gene matches: 4. The CDR3 DNA is TGCAGTGCTGCCGGACAGGGGAAAGAGACCCAGTACTTC. Amino acid sequence: CSAAGQGKETQYF.

The chain carries TRBV19 and TRBJ1-5; TRBD1 matches at 9 bases. Germline V lookup: CDR1 LNHDA, CDR2 SQIVND (reference sequence). The J segment lost 0 bases and the V segment lost 5 bases, leaving 5 bases of the junction unmatched. CDR3 size: 16 residues. CDR3 DNA sequence: TGTGCCAGTAGTGGACAGGGGAGGGCTAGCAATCAGCCCCAGCATTTT. This codes for CASSGQGRASNQPQHF.

This sequence joins TRBV6-1 and TRBJ2-7, with 7 bases aligning to TRBD1. The germline V gene has CDR1 MNHNS and CDR2 SASEGT. Unmatched junction bases numbered 10, after V lost 7 bases and J lost 4 bases. CDR3 length: 14 amino acids. The DNA for the CDR3 is TGTGCCAGCAATAAGGGACAGATTCTTTACGAGCAGTACTTC. Translated: CASNKGQILYEQYF.

CDR3 DNA sequence: TGCGCCAGCAGTGAGTCTCGACTAGCGGGAGTTGTGGTCGAGCAGTACTTC. Translation gives CASSESRLAGVVVEQYF. The chain uses TRBV10-2 and TRBJ2-7; 12 positions agree with TRBD2. Trimming took 0 bases from V and 6 from J; bases not matched to a gene: 9. From germline, CDR1 is WSHSY and CDR2 SAAADI. CDR3 length equals 17 residues.

Notes on this clonotype: One end of the junction varies from germline; a read error may be responsible. The chain joins TRBV10-3 to TRBJ1-1; D may be TRBD1 (6 bases). The CDR3 covers 15 residues. The V gene's germline CDR1 is ENHRY and CDR2 SYGVKD. CDR3 amino acids: CASSGLTGVNTEAFF. The CDR3 DNA reads TGTGCCAGCAGTGGACTGACAGGAGTGAACACTGAAGCTTTCTTT.

This clonotype has ten or more counts. The chain uses TRBV7-9 and TRBJ1-4, with TRBD1 as a possible D gene (5 bases). CDR1 SEHNR and CDR2 FQNEAQ come from the germline V gene (reference sequence). The length of the CDR3 is 15 residues. Trimming shortened V by 5 bases and J by 3 bases, and 13 bases separated the two germline ends. The CDR3 protein is CASSTRQNSNEKLFF. For the CDR3, the DNA is TGTGCCAGCAGCACACGACAGAATTCTAATGAAAAACTGTTTTTT.

The chain couples TRBV13 to TRBJ2-5, with TRBD1 matching 7 bases. The germline CDR1 and CDR2 sequences are PRHDT and FYEKMQ (reference sequence). Germline trimming cut 5 bases from V and 9 bases from J; bases unmatched to any gene: 12. This CDR3 is built from 14 residues. DNA for the CDR3: TGTGCCAGCAGCCCAGACAGGGTCCTTCAGCCCCAGTACTTC. It codes for CASSPDRVLQPQYF. The full variable domain, in which reference TRBV13 and TRBJ2-5 provide the parts outside the CDR3, is AAGVIQSPRHLIKEKRETATLKCYPIPRHDTVYWYQQGPGQDPQFLISFYEKMQSDKGSIPDRFSAQQFSDYHSELNMSSLELGDSALYFCASSPDRVLQPQYFGPGTRLLVL.

This clonotype was seen many times. This rearrangement joins TRBV7-2 to TRBJ1-6; perhaps TRBD1 as D (6 bases). CDR1 and CDR2 (germline): SGHTA, FQGNSA. Trimming removed 4 bases from V and 7 bases from J, with 11 bases in between. The CDR3 covers 14 residues. The CDR3 region has the DNA TGTGCCAGCAGCTCCACAGGGACAAATTCACCCCTCCACTTT. Encoded protein: CASSSTGTNSPLHF. Full variable domain (missing parts from reference TRBV7-2 and TRBJ1-6): GAGVSQSPSNKVTEKGKDVELRCDPISGHTALYWYRQSLGQGLEFLIYFQGNSAPDKSGLPSDRFSAERTGGSVSTLTIQRTQQEDSAVYLCASSSTGTNSPLHFGNGTRLTVT.

This clonotype was counted at least ten times. This chain joins TRBV24-1 and TRBJ2-5, with TRBD1 matching 7 bases. Germline CDR1 reads KGHDR; CDR2 reads SFDVKD. CDR3 length: 16 amino acids. J was trimmed by 1 base and V by 4 bases; bases with no gene match: 8. As DNA, the CDR3 is TGTGCCACCAGTGACCCCGGGACAGCTAGCCAAGAGACCCAGTACTTC. This codes for CATSDPGTASQETQYF.

This chain joins TRBV29-1 and TRBJ1-1, with D tentatively TRBD1 (5 bases). There are 13 residues in the CDR3. Germline CDR1 reads SQVTM; CDR2 reads ANQGSEA. V was clipped by 8 bases and J by 1 base, with 14 bases between them. The CDR3 sequence: CSLLQVTNTEAFF. Written as DNA, the CDR3 is TGCAGCTTACTACAGGTGACGAACACTGAAGCTTTCTTT. The full variable domain, rest sourced from reference TRBV29-1 and TRBJ1-1, is SAVISQKPSRDICQRGTSLTIQCQVDSQVTMMFWYRQQPGQSLTLIATANQGSEATYESGFVIDKFPISRPNLTFSTLTVSNMSPEDSSIYLCSLLQVTNTEAFFGQGTRLTVV.

Many counts were recorded for this clonotype. This chain connects TRBV10-3 to TRBJ1-2; D is possibly TRBD1 (6 bases). Germline-derived CDR1 and CDR2 are ENHRY and SYGVKD. The CDR3 spans 14 residues. V lost 6 bases to trimming and J lost 4 bases, with 15 bases between them. The CDR3 sequence: CAIRDQSQGYGYTF. For the CDR3, the DNA is TGTGCCATCAGGGACCAATCACAGGGCTATGGCTACACCTTC.

The chain recombines TRBV7-9 with TRBJ2-3; 16 positions agree with TRBD2. V gave up 5 bases and J gave up 4 bases; unmatched junction bases: 3. CDR1 is SEHNR, CDR2 FQNEAQ, per germline (reference sequence). This CDR3 has 16 amino acids. This CDR3 is CASSKGLAGGADTQYF. CDR3 sequence (DNA): TGTGCCAGCAGCAAGGGACTAGCGGGAGGGGCAGATACGCAGTATTTT.

This chain connects TRBV29-1 to TRBJ1-1; 8 bases map to TRBD1. This CDR3 is built from 10 residues. V trimming: 4 bases; J trimming: 12 bases; junction bases outside the gene matches: 4. CDR1 and CDR2 from the germline V gene are SQVTM and ANQGSEA. CDR3 region: CSVGTGPSFF. Here the CDR3 DNA reads TGCAGCGTTGGGACAGGGCCGTCTTTCTTT.

Ten or more counts support this clonotype. The genes are TRBV29-1 and TRBJ2-7; 8 bases match TRBD1. Germline-derived CDR1 and CDR2 are SQVTM and ANQGSEA. The CDR3 contains 14 residues. J gave up 5 bases and V 5 bases, and 11 bases lay outside the gene matches. This CDR3 is CSVRTGKRVNEQYF. The CDR3 DNA reads TGCAGCGTTCGGACAGGGAAGCGCGTAAACGAGCAGTACTTC.

J is TRBJ1-4 and V is TRBV7-9; no clear D gene. The CDR3 has 18 residues. Germline V lookup: CDR1 SEHNR, CDR2 FQNEAQ (reference sequence). The germline V and J ends were trimmed by 7 bases and 4 bases, with 25 bases remaining between them. CDR3 protein: CASTTSIRGKRGNEKLFF. The CDR3 DNA is TGTGCCAGCACCACTAGTATTAGAGGGAAGAGAGGTAATGAAAAACTGTTTTTT.

This clonotype was observed once. CDR3 region: CARSSGWGSPLHF. The CDR3, as DNA: TGTGCTAGATCATCGGGATGGGGTTCACCCCTCCACTTT. The V and J genes are TRBV11-3 and TRBJ1-6; D remains unclear. The CDR3 has 13 residues. Germline CDR1 reads SGHNT; CDR2 reads YENEEA.

There are many counts of this clonotype. The chain recombines TRBV29-1 with TRBJ2-5; 9 nucleotides line up with TRBD1. The CDR3 has 13 residues. In germline, CDR1 is SQVTM, CDR2 ANQGSEA. CDR3 in amino acids: CSCWGQGGETQYF. For the CDR3, the DNA is TGCAGTTGCTGGGGACAGGGAGGGGAGACCCAGTACTTC.

The chain is built from TRBV27 and TRBJ1-2, with 7 bases aligning to TRBD1. V gave up 6 bases and J gave up 1 base; unmatched junction bases: 5. Per the germline V gene, CDR1 is MNHEY and CDR2 is SMNVEV (reference sequence). The CDR3 spans 14 residues. The CDR3, as DNA: TGTGCCAGCAGAGGTCCAGGGGGTAACTATGGCTACACCTTC. Residues: CASRGPGGNYGYTF.

The chain carries TRBV24-1 and TRBJ2-1; 13 bases match TRBD2. CDR1 KGHDR and CDR2 SFDVKD come from the germline V gene. The length of the CDR3 is 16 residues. V shed 3 bases and J 7 bases; nucleotides not matched to a gene: 5. The CDR3 protein is CATSDPGTSGKNEQFF. The CDR3 region has the DNA TGTGCCACCAGTGATCCCGGGACTAGCGGGAAAAATGAGCAGTTCTTC.